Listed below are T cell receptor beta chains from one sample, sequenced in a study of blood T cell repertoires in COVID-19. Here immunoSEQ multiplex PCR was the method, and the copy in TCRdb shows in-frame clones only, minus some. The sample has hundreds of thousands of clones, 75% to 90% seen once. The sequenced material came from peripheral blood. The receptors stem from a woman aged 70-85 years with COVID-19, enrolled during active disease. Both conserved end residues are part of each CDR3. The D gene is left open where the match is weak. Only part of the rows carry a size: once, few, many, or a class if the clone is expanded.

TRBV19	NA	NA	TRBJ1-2	TGTGCCAGTAGTATAACGGCGGGCTATGGCTACACCTTC	CASSITAGYGYTF
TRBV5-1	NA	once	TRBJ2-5	TGCGCCAGCAGCTTTATAGGTGGGACACCGGGCGAGACCCAGTACTTC	CASSFIGGTPGETQYF
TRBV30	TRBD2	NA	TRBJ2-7	TGTGCCTGGAGGCCAACCGGGACTAGACCTGAGCAGTACTTC	CAWRPTGTRPEQYF
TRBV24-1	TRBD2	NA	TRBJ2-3	TGTGCCACCAGTGATTTTCTAGCGGGGGGGCGGACAGATACGCAGTATTTT	CATSDFLAGGRTDTQYF
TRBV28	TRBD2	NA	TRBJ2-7	TGTGCCAGCAGTTTAGAGAGCGGGGGGCTGAGGGAGCAGTACTTC	CASSLESGGLREQYF
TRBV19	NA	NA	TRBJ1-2	TGTGCCAGTAGAAACGGGGGAGGGGACTTCTATGGCTACACCTTC	CASRNGGGDFYGYTF
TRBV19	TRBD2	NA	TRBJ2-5	TGTGCCAGTAGTCTCCCGACTAGCGGGGCCTTCCAAGAGACCCAGTACTTC	CASSLPTSGAFQETQYF
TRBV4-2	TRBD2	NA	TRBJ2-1	TGTGCCAGCAGCCAAGAAAGGGCTAGCGGGGGGGGTGAGCAGTTCTTC	CASSQERASGGGEQFF
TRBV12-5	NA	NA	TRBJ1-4	TGTGCTAGTGGTTCTTTGAGCCGGGACATCCCAACTAATGAAAAACTGTTTTTT	CASGSLSRDIPTNEKLFF
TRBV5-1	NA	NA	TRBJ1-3	TGCGCCAGCAGCGGAGGATACTCTGGAAACACCATATATTTT	CASSGGYSGNTIYF
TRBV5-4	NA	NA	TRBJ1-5	TGTGCCAGCAGCTTGCGGAGTTTTAGCAATCAGCCCCAGCATTTT	CASSLRSFSNQPQHF
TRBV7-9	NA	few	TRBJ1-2	TGTGCCAGCAGCTTCGTTGGCAGCTATGGCTACACCTTC	CASSFVGSYGYTF
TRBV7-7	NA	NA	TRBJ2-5	TGTGCCAGCAGCTTAGAACGGAGGGAGACCCAGTACTTC	CASSLERRETQYF
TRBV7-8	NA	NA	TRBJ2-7	TGTGCCAGCAGCCCCCGGGGTAACGAGCAGTACTTC	CASSPRGNEQYF
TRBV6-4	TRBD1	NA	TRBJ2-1	TGTGCCAGCAGTGGAAACAGGGGGCCAGTCAATGAGCAGTTCTTC	CASSGNRGPVNEQFF
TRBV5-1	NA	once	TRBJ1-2	TGCGCCAGCAGCTTTGGGGGCCCACTCCCTCGAGGCTACACCTTC	CASSFGGPLPRGYTF
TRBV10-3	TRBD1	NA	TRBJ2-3	TGTGCCATCAGTTCCAAGGACAGGAGCACAGATACGCAGTATTTT	CAISSKDRSTDTQYF
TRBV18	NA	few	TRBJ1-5	TGTGCCAGCTCACCGTTGGGCCCAAATAGCAATCAGCCCCAGCATTTT	CASSPLGPNSNQPQHF
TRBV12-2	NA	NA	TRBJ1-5	TGTGCAAGTCGCGCATTTGAACCTGACAGTCGCAATCAGCCCCAGCATTTT	CASRAFEPDSRNQPQHF
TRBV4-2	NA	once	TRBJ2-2	TGTGCCAGCAGCCAATTGCTGGCGGCCACCGGGGAGCTGTTTTTT	CASSQLLAATGELFF
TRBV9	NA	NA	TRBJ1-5	TGTGCCAGCAGCGTAGGGACACCTAATCAGCCCCAGCATTTT	CASSVGTPNQPQHF
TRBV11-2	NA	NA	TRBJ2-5	TGTGCCAGCAGCTTAGGGCAGATGGCTGCAGAGACCCAGTACTTC	CASSLGQMAAETQYF
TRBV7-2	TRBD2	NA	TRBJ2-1	TGTGCCAGCAGCTCCTCCCGGGGAAGCGGGGGTTCTGAGCAGTTCTTC	CASSSSRGSGGSEQFF
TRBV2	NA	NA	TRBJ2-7	TGTGCCAGCAGTGAACCCAGGTCCTCCTACGAGCAGTACTTC	CASSEPRSSYEQYF
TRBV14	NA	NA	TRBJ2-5	TGTGCCAGCAGCCAATATTACAGGGACGGGGAGACCCAGTACTTC	CASSQYYRDGETQYF
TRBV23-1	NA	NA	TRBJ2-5	TGCGCCAGCAGTCAAATCGTGGGGCTCCGACAGGCGCAAGAGACCCAGTACTTC	CASSQIVGLRQAQETQYF
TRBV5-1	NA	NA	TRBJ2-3	TGCGCCAGCAGCCTGGCCCGGGTACTAAAATCTAGCACAGATACGCAGTATTTT	CASSLARVLKSSTDTQYF
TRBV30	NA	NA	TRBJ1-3	TGTGCCTGGAGTGTACAGGGAAACACCATATATTTT	CAWSVQGNTIYF
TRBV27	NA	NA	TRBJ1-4	TGTGCCAGCAGTCCCAAACAGGGAACTAATGAAAAACTGTTTTTT	CASSPKQGTNEKLFF
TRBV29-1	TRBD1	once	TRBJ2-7	TGCAGCGTTGAGGAACAGGGGGCGACGGCCTACGAGCAGTACTTC	CSVEEQGATAYEQYF
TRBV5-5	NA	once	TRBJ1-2	TGTGCCAGCAGCTTGGACCCCTCAGTGTTCGGCTACACCTTC	CASSLDPSVFGYTF
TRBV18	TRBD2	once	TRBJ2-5	TGTGCCAGCTCACCACCTAGCGGGGTGGAGACCCAGTACTTC	CASSPPSGVETQYF
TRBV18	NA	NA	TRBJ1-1	TGTGCCAGCTCACCAACAATTCAGAACACTGAAGCTTTCTTT	CASSPTIQNTEAFF
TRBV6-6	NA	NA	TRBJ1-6	TGTGCCAGCAGTTTACGCAGGGATTCACCCCTCCACTTT	CASSLRRDSPLHF
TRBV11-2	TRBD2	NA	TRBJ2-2	TGTGCCAGCAGACCATCCCCCTTAGCGGGGGGGCCGTACACCGGGGAGCTGTTTTTT	CASRPSPLAGGPYTGELFF
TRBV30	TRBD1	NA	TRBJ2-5	TGTGCCTGGACCCTGGGATACAGGGGCGGGGAGACCCAGTACTTC	CAWTLGYRGGETQYF
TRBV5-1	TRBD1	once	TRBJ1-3	TGCGCCAGCAGCTCTACAGGGGACCCTGGAAACACCATATATTTT	CASSSTGDPGNTIYF
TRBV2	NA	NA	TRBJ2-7	TGTGCCATCGACTTCAAGGGGTCCCCGACAGTCTACGAGCAGTACTTC	CAIDFKGSPTVYEQYF